These T cell receptor beta chains were read from a single sample in a study of tumor and adjacent non-tumor tissue in lung cancer. Each CDR3 protein is one row after TCRdb ran MiXCR on the multiplex PCR reads. The table shows over 40,000 distinct CDR3 sequences, with roughly two thirds occurring only once. Sequenced sample: distant non-tumor lung tissue. The receptors derive from a woman between 35 and 50 years old with non-small cell lung cancer. Each CDR3 is given with its conserved first and last residue. Fields, in order: V gene, J gene, clone size, D gene, CDR3 DNA, CDR3 protein. D genes are given only for firm matches. Size is omitted from some rows. Given values are once, few, many or a class for expanded clones.

TRBV30	TRBJ2-7	NA	TRBD2	TGTGCCTGGAGTCAGCGGGAGTTTTTGGAGCTGTACTTC	CAWSQREFLELYF
TRBV11-2	TRBJ2-7	few	NA	TGTGCCAGCAGCTCTCAGGGGGGGGTCTACGAGCAGTACTTC	CASSSQGGVYEQYF
TRBV6-5	TRBJ2-7	NA	NA	TGTGCCAGCAGTTACGCCGACGGTACCTCCTACGAGCAGTACTTC	CASSYADGTSYEQYF
TRBV6-2/TRBV6-3	TRBJ1-2	NA	NA	TGTGCCTGCAGTTTGGACGGCTACTATGGCCACACCTTC	CACSLDGYYGHTF
TRBV6-6	TRBJ2-7	NA	TRBD1	TGTGCCAGCAGTACGACAGGGGGCGCCGAACAGTACTTC	CASSTTGGAEQYF
TRBV12-3/TRBV12-4	TRBJ2-2	NA	NA	TGTGCCAGCAATAGACAGTCCACCAGGGAGCTGTTTTTT	CASNRQSTRELFF
TRBV11-2	TRBJ2-5	NA	NA	TGTGCCAGCAGCGATAGCAGATTCACCAGGACAGCTCAAGAGACACAGTACTTC	CASSDSRFTRTAQETQYF
TRBV28	TRBJ2-1	few	NA	TGTGCCAGCACTCCGGACTACTCCTACAATGAGCAGTTCTTC	CASTPDYSYNEQFF
TRBV6-2/TRBV6-3	TRBJ1-5	NA	NA	TGTGCCAGCACCCTCCGGGGTGGGGGAAGATATCAGCCCCAATATTTT	CASTLRGGGRYQPQYF
TRBV12-3/TRBV12-4	TRBJ2-4	NA	TRBD2	TGTGCCAGTAATATCCAGGGAGGGAAAAACATTCAGTACTTC	CASNIQGGKNIQYF
TRBV5-1	TRBJ2-5	NA	NA	TGCGCCAGCAGAGACGGACTGGGGGTAGAGACCCAGTACTTC	CASRDGLGVETQYF
TRBV2	TRBJ1-3	many	NA	TGTGCCACCGGACCCTCGGGAGGAAACACCATATATTTT	CATGPSGGNTIYF
TRBV20-1	TRBJ2-1	NA	TRBD2	TGCAGTGCAAAGCGGGGGGGAAATTACAATGAGCAGTTCTTC	CSAKRGGNYNEQFF
TRBV28	TRBJ1-1	once	NA	TGTGCCAGCGGTTTACCCCAGGGATACACTGAAGCTTTCTTT	CASGLPQGYTEAFF
TRBV11-2	TRBJ1-6	NA	NA	TGTGCCAGCAGCACCGGAGAGGCCCTTTTGGCCCTACACTTT	CASSTGEALLALHF
TRBV24-1	TRBJ2-7	NA	TRBD1	TGTGCCGCCAGTCGCTCCGGGACAGTAGGAGAGCAGTACTTC	CAASRSGTVGEQYF
TRBV5-7	TRBJ1-5	NA	NA	TGTATCAGCAGCTCAGAGGCCAGCGGAAAGGGACAGCCCCAGCATTTT	CISSSEASGKGQPQHF
TRBV20-1	TRBJ1-2	few	NA	TGCAGTGCTAGAGGGGATGGGGGACACGAGAACTATGGCTACACCTTC	CSARGDGGHENYGYTF
TRBV7-6	TRBJ2-1	NA	NA	TGTGCCAGCAGCATAGACTCCACCTACAATGAGCAGTTCTTC	CASSIDSTYNEQFF
TRBV7-8	TRBJ1-1	once	NA	TGTGCCAGCAGCTATGGACAAGGGACTGGAACTTTCTTT	CASSYGQGTGTFF
TRBV4-2	TRBJ2-7	NA	NA	TGTGCCAGCATCCAAGGGGCGAGACACCCATACGCCTACTTC	CASIQGARHPYAYF
TRBV11-3	TRBJ2-2	NA	TRBD1	TGTGCCAGCAGCTTACATGGGACAGACGTGGAGCTGTTTTTT	CASSLHGTDVELFF
TRBV29-1	TRBJ2-7	many	NA	TGCAGCGTCAATTCCGGGACATTCGACGAGCAGTACTTC	CSVNSGTFDEQYF